Listed below are T cell receptor beta chains from one sample, sequenced in a study of T cell changes during pregnancy in multiple sclerosis. Sequenced by immunoSEQ multiplex PCR; TCRdb stores in-frame clones only, minus some. The sample yields about 80,000 clones, around 92% seen once. The source was peripheral blood, collected before pregnancy. The receptors were gathered from a female donor with multiple sclerosis, enrolled in a pregnancy study. Both conserved end residues are part of each CDR3. D genes are given only for firm matches. For some rows the clone size is stated as once, few or many, or as a class when expanded; others skip it.

CDR3,DNA,V,D,size,J
CASSLEGGRTSKSYF,TGTGCCAGCAGCTTAGAAGGCGGGAGGACCTCAAAGTCGTACTTC,TRBV7-2,TRBD2,.,TRBJ2-7
CASSSLAGGLGGQFF,TGTGCCAGCAGTTCACTAGCGGGAGGGCTGGGCGGGCAGTTCTTC,TRBV27,TRBD2,.,TRBJ2-1
CATSEARGLGKDTQYF,TGTGCCACCAGCGAGGCCAGGGGGCTGGGAAAAGATACGCAGTATTTT,TRBV15,TRBD1,.,TRBJ2-3
CASSELVGARYGYTF,TGTGCCAGCAGTGAATTAGTGGGGGCTCGGTATGGCTACACCTTC,TRBV25-1,.,.,TRBJ1-2
CATGYSTPYEQYF,TGTGCCACGGGGTACTCCACCCCCTACGAGCAGTACTTC,TRBV7-9,.,.,TRBJ2-7
CASSLTRNRLPPGANVLTF,TGTGCCAGCAGTTTAACGAGAAACAGGCTCCCTCCTGGGGCCAACGTCCTGACTTTC,TRBV27,.,.,TRBJ2-6
CASSNPRRASTDTQYF,TGTGCCAGCAGCAATCCGCGGCGGGCCAGCACAGATACGCAGTATTTT,TRBV28,.,.,TRBJ2-3
CAISAGQEGEAFF,TGTGCCATCAGTGCGGGACAGGAGGGGGAAGCTTTCTTT,TRBV10-3,TRBD1,once,TRBJ1-1
CASSIPGTGNTGELFF,TGTGCCAGTAGTATCCCCGGGACAGGAAACACCGGGGAGCTGTTTTTT,TRBV19,TRBD1,once,TRBJ2-2
CASSVVTGVNTEAFF,TGTGCCAGCAGCGTAGTTACAGGGGTGAACACTGAAGCTTTCTTT,TRBV9,TRBD1,.,TRBJ1-1
CASSRPGLAGEGSYNEQFF,TGTGCCAGCAGCCGACCGGGACTAGCGGGAGAAGGATCCTACAATGAGCAGTTCTTC,TRBV7-2,TRBD2,.,TRBJ2-1
CASQLQGYGYTF,TGTGCCAGCCAATTACAGGGATATGGCTACACCTTC,TRBV5-4,.,.,TRBJ1-2
CAINEGGGEQYF,TGTGCCATCAATGAGGGAGGCGGGGAGCAGTACTTC,TRBV10-3,.,once,TRBJ2-7
CASGRVTGELFF,TGCGCCAGCGGGCGGGTGACCGGGGAGCTGTTTTTT,TRBV5-1,.,.,TRBJ2-2
CATYTGKTEAFF,TGTGCCACCTACACGGGGAAGACTGAAGCTTTCTTT,TRBV28,.,.,TRBJ1-1
CASSHGSGRYEQYF,TGCGCCAGCAGCCATGGCAGCGGGCGGTACGAGCAGTACTTC,TRBV4-3,.,.,TRBJ2-7
CASSIREATEAFF,TGTGCCAGTAGTATAAGGGAGGCCACTGAAGCTTTCTTT,TRBV19,.,.,TRBJ1-1
CASRARAGGANTQYF,TGTGCCAGCAGGGCGAGAGCGGGAGGGGCAAATACGCAGTATTTT,TRBV2,TRBD2,once,TRBJ2-3
CASSLLSSYNEQFF,TGTGCCAGCAGCTTGTTGAGCTCCTACAATGAGCAGTTCTTC,TRBV5-6,.,.,TRBJ2-1
CASRPRGFPEQYF,TGTGCCAGCAGACCCAGGGGTTTCCCCGAGCAGTACTTC,TRBV14,.,.,TRBJ2-7
CASSPTIPSSYEQYF,TGTGCCAGCAGTCCGACTATCCCTAGCTCCTACGAGCAGTACTTC,TRBV27,.,.,TRBJ2-7
CASSQVLFAGQSTDTQYF,TGCGCCAGCAGCCAGGTTTTATTTGCAGGGCAAAGCACAGATACGCAGTATTTT,TRBV4-1,.,.,TRBJ2-3
CAISEWDSNSGNTIYF,TGTGCCATCAGTGAGTGGGACTCCAACTCTGGAAACACCATATATTTT,TRBV10-3,.,.,TRBJ1-3
CASSIELNQPQHF,TGTGCCAGTAGTATAGAACTGAATCAGCCCCAGCATTTT,TRBV19,.,.,TRBJ1-5
CATLTGTRDREGQETQYF,TGTGCCACCCTAACAGGTACGCGGGACCGTGAGGGACAAGAGACCCAGTACTTC,TRBV2,.,.,TRBJ2-5
CASRQRTGGTEQYF,TGTGCCAGCAGACAAAGGACAGGGGGCACCGAGCAGTACTTC,TRBV13,TRBD1,.,TRBJ2-7
CASSHYSNQPQHF,TGTGCCAGCAGCCACTATAGCAATCAGCCCCAGCATTTT,TRBV28,.,.,TRBJ1-5
CASSQDNQPQHF,TGTGCCAGCAGCCAGGACAATCAGCCCCAGCATTTT,TRBV6-6,.,.,TRBJ1-5
CASSQEQGAGTEAFF,TGTGCCAGCAGCCAAGAGCAGGGGGCGGGTACTGAAGCTTTCTTT,TRBV4-2,TRBD1,.,TRBJ1-1
CASSSTRGNTEAFF,TGTGCCAGCAGTTCGACAAGGGGGAACACTGAAGCTTTCTTT,TRBV6-5,.,.,TRBJ1-1
CSVGGSGGAGYTF,TGCAGCGTTGGGGGGTCGGGGGGCGCGGGCTACACCTTC,TRBV29-1,.,.,TRBJ1-2
CATSRGQYNEQFF,TGTGCCACCAGCAGAGGTCAGTACAATGAGCAGTTCTTC,TRBV15,.,.,TRBJ2-1
CASTPWAYRLNTEAFF,TGTGCCAGCACCCCCTGGGCGTACAGGTTGAACACTGAAGCTTTCTTT,TRBV6-4,.,.,TRBJ1-1
CATGGLGANSNQPQHF,TGTGCCACCGGGGGGCTGGGGGCGAATAGCAATCAGCCCCAGCATTTT,TRBV19,.,.,TRBJ1-5
CASSQDPRVYTEAFF,TGCGCCAGCAGCCAAGATCCCAGGGTGTATACTGAAGCTTTCTTT,TRBV4-3,.,.,TRBJ1-1
CASSTPGLTYNEQFF,TGTGCCAGCAGCACCCCCGGACTAACCTACAATGAGCAGTTCTTC,TRBV6-5,.,.,TRBJ2-1
CASSYRAYEQYF,TGTGCCAGCAGCTACCGCGCCTACGAGCAGTACTTC,TRBV5-6,.,.,TRBJ2-7
CATSTDRGNQPQHF,TGTGCCACCAGCACCGACAGGGGCAATCAGCCCCAGCATTTT,TRBV15,TRBD1,once,TRBJ1-5
CASSLLGSGSFRREQYF,TGTGCCAGCAGCTTGTTAGGGAGCGGGAGTTTCCGGCGGGAGCAGTACTTC,TRBV5-6,TRBD2,.,TRBJ2-7
CASSQGGRGEAFF,TGTGCCAGCAGCCAAGGGGGCCGGGGTGAAGCTTTCTTT,TRBV6-5,TRBD1,.,TRBJ1-1
CASSTGQRHGRYEQYF,TGTGCCAGCAGTACCGGACAGCGGCACGGGCGATACGAGCAGTACTTC,TRBV27,.,.,TRBJ2-7
CASSLLTGYEQYF,TGTGCCAGCAGTTTGTTGACAGGCTACGAGCAGTACTTC,TRBV6-6,.,.,TRBJ2-7
CASSLRQGYEQYF,TGTGCCAGCAGTTTACGCCAGGGCTACGAGCAGTACTTC,TRBV28,.,.,TRBJ2-7
CASSLSGAQETQYF,TGCGCCAGCAGCTTGTCGGGAGCACAAGAGACCCAGTACTTC,TRBV5-1,.,.,TRBJ2-5
CSVGQGLAKNIQYF,TGCAGCGTTGGTCAGGGACTAGCCAAAAACATTCAGTACTTC,TRBV29-1,.,.,TRBJ2-4
CASSLEGVGSGRARVEQYF,TGTGCCAGCAGCTTAGAGGGGGTCGGAAGCGGGAGGGCCAGGGTCGAGCAGTACTTC,TRBV7-2,TRBD2,.,TRBJ2-7
CASSDRDRGLNQPQHF,TGTGCCAGTAGTGACCGGGACAGGGGGCTCAATCAGCCCCAGCATTTT,TRBV19,TRBD1,.,TRBJ1-5
CASSLLGIEQFF,TGTGCCAGCAGTTTACTCGGGATTGAGCAGTTCTTC,TRBV28,.,.,TRBJ2-1
CASSPLGGTYLLGQYF,TGTGCCAGCAGCCCTCTCGGCGGGACGTACCTACTGGGGCAGTACTTC,TRBV28,.,.,TRBJ2-7
CASSLSGYDRLYVEQYF,TGTGCCAGCAGTTTATCGGGTTATGACAGACTTTACGTAGAGCAGTACTTC,TRBV27,.,.,TRBJ2-7
CASSTTLSGRLQETQYF,TGTGCCAGCAGCACAACTCTTAGCGGGAGACTCCAAGAGACCCAGTACTTC,TRBV5-4,TRBD2,.,TRBJ2-5
CASSVAKSGTYNEQFF,TGTGCCAGCAGCGTAGCTAAGAGCGGGACTTACAATGAGCAGTTCTTC,TRBV9,TRBD2,.,TRBJ2-1
CASSSPLGLTGATSDTQYF,TGTGCCAGCAGTTCTCCCCTCGGATTGACAGGGGCGACATCAGATACGCAGTATTTT,TRBV28,TRBD1,.,TRBJ2-3
CATSTPGTSGTSKAFF,TGTGCCACCAGCACCCCCGGGACTAGCGGAACATCAAAAGCGTTCTTC,TRBV15,TRBD2,once,TRBJ2-1